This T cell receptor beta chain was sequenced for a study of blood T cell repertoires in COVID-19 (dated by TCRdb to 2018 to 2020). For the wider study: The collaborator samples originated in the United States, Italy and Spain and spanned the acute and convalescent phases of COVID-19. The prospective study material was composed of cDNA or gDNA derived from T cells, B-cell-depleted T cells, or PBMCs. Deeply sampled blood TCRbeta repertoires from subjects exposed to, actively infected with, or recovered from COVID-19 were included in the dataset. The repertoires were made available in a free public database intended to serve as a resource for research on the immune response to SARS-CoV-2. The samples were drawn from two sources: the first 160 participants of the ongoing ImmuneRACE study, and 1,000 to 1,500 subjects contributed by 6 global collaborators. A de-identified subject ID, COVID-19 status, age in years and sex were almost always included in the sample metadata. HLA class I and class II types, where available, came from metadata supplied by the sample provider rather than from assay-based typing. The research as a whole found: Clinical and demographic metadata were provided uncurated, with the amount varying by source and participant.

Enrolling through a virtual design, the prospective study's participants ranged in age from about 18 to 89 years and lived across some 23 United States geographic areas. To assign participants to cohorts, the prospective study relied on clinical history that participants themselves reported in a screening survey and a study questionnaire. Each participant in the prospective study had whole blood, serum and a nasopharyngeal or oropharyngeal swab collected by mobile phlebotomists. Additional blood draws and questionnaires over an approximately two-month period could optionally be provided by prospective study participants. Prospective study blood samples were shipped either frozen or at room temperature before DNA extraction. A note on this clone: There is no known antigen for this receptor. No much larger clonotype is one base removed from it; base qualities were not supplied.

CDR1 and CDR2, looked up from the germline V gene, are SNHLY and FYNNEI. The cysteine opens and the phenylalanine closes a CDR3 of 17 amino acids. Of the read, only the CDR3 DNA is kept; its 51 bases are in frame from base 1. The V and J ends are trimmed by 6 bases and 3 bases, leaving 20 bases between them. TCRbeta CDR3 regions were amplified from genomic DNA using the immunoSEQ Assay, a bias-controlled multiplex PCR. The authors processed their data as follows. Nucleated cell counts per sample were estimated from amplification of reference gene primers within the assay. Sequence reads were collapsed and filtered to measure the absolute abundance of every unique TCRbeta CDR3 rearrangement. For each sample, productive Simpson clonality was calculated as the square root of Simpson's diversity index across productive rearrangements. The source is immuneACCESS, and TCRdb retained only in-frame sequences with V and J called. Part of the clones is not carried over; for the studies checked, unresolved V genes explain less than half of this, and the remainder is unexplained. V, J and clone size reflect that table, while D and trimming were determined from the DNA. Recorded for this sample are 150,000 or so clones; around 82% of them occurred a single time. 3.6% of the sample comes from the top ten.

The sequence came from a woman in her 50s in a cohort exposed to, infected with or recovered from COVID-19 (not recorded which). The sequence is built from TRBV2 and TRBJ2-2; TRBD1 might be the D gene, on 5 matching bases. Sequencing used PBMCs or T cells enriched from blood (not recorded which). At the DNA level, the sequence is TGTGCCAGCAGCCGCGCCTTGCAGGGTATGGACACCGGGGAGCTGTTTTTT. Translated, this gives CASSRALQGMDTGELFF.